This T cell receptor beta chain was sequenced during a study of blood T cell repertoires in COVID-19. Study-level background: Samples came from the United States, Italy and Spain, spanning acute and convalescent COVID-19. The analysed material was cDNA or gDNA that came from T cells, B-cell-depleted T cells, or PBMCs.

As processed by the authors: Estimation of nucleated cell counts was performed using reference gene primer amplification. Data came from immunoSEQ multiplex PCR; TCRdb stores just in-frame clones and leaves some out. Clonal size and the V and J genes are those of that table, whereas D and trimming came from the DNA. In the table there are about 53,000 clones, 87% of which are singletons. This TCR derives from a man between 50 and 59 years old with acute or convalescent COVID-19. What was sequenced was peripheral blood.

CDR3 amino acids: CASSFSVNGYTF. As DNA, the CDR3 is TGTGCCAGCAGTTTTTCCGTTAATGGCTACACCTTC. The rearrangement joins TRBV12-3 or TRBV12-4 to TRBJ1-2; D unresolved. Trimming removed 3 bases at V and 6 bases at J, with 8 bases between. This CDR3 region has 12 residues.